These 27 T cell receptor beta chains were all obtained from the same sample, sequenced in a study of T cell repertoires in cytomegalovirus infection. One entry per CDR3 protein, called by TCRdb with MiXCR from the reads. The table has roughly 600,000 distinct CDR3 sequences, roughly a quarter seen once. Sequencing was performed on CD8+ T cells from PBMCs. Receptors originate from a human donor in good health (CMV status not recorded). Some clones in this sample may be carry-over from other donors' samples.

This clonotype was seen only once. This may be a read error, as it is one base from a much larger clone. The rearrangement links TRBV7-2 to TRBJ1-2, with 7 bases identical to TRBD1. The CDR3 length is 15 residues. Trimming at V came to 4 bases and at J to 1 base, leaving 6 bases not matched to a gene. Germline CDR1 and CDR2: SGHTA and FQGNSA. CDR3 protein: CASSSKGDSNYGYTF. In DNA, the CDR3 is TGTGCCAGCAGCTCAAAAGGGGACAGTAACTATGGCTACACCTTC.

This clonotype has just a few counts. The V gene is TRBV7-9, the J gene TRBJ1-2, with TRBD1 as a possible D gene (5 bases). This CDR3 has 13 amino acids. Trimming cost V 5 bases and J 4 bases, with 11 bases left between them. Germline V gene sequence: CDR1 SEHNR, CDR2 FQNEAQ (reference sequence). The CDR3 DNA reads TGTGCCAGCAGCCATGGGGCAGCCTATGGCTACACCTTC. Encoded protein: CASSHGAAYGYTF. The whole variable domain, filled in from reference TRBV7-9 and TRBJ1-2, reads DTGVSQNPRHKITKRGQNVTFRCDPISEHNRLYWYRQTLGQGPEFLTYFQNEAQLEKSRLLSDRFSAERPKGSFSTLEIQRTEQGDSAMYLCASSHGAAYGYTFGSGTRLTVV.

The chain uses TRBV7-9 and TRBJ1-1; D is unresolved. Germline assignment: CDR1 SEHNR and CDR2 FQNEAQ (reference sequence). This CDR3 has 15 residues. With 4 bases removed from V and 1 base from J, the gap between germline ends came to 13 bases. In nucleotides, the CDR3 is TGTGCCAGCAGCTCCCGTTTCGCGGAGAACACTGAAGCTTTCTTT. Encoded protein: CASSSRFAENTEAFF.

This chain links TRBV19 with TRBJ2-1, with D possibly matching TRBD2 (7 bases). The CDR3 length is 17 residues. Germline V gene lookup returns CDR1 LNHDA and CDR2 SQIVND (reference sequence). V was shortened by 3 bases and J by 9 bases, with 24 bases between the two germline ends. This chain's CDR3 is CASSIRYLGGPMSEQFF. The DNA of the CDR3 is TGTGCCAGTAGTATCCGCTACTTGGGGGGGCCGATGAGTGAGCAGTTCTTC.

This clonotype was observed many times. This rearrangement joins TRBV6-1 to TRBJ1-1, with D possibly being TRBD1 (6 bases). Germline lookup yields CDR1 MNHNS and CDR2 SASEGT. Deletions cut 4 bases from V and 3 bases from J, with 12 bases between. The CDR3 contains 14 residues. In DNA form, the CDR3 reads TGTGCCAGCAGTGGTTATACAGGGTACACTGAAGCTTTCTTT. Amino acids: CASSGYTGYTEAFF.

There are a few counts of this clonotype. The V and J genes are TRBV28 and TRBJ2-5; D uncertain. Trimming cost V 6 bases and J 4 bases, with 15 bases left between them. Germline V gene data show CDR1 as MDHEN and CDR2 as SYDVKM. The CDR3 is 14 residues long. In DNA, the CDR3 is TGTGCCAGCAGCATTCCCCTTTTGGGAGAGACCCAGTACTTC. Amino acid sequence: CASSIPLLGETQYF. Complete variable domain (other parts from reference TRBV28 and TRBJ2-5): DVKVTQSSRYLVKRTGEKVFLECVQDMDHENMFWYRQDPGLGLRLIYFSYDVKMKEKGDIPEGYSVSREKKERFSLILESASTNQTSMYLCASSIPLLGETQYFGPGTRLLVL.

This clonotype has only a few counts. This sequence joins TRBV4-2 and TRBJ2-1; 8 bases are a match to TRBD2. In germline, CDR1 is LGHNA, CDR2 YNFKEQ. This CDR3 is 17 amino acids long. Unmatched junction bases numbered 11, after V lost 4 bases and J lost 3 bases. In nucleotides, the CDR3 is TGTGCCAGCAGCCGGGGGCTGGCGGGGGGAAGCTACAATGAGCAGTTCTTC. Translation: CASSRGLAGGSYNEQFF.

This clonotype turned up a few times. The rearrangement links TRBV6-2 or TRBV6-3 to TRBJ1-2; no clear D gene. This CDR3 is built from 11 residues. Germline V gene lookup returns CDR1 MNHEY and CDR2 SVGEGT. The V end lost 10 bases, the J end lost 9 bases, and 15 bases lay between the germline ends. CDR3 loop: CATQTPTSYTF. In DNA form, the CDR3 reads TGTGCCACCCAAACCCCCACGAGCTACACCTTC.

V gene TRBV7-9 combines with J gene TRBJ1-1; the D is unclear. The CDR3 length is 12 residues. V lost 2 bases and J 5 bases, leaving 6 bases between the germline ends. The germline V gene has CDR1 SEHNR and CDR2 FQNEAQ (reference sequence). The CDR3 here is CASSLSTTEAFF. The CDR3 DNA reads TGTGCCAGCAGCTTATCGACTACTGAAGCTTTCTTT.

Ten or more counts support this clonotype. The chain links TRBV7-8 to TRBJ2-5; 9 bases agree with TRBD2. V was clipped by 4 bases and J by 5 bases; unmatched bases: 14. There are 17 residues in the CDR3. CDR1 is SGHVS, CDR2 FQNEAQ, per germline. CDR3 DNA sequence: TGTGCCAGCAGCTGGCTAGCGGGGCCCACCCCTGAGGAGACCCAGTACTTC. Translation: CASSWLAGPTPEETQYF. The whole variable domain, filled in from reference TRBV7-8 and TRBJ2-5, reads GAGVSQSPRYKVAKRGQDVALRCDPISGHVSLFWYQQALGQGPEFLTYFQNEAQLDKSGLPSDRFFAERPEGSVSTLKIQRTQQEDSAVYLCASSWLAGPTPEETQYFGPGTRLLVL.

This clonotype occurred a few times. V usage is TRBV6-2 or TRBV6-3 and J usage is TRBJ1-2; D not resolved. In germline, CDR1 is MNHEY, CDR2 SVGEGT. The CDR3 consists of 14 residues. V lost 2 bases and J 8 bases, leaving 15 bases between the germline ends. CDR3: CASSYDFLKGGYTF. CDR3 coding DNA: TGTGCCAGCAGTTACGATTTTTTGAAGGGAGGCTACACCTTC.

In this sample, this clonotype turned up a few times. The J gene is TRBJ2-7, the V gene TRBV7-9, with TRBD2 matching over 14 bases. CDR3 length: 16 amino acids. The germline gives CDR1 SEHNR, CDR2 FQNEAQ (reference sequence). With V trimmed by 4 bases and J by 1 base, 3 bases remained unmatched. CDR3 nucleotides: TGTGCCAGCAGCTCAGGGACTAGCGGGGGATCCTACGAGCAGTACGTC. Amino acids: CASSSGTSGGSYEQYV.

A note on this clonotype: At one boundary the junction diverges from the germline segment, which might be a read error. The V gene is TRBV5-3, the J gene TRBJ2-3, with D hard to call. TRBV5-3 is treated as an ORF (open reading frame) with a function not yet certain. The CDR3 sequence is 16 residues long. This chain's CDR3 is CASSSPGIESTDMQYF. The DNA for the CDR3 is TGTGCCAGCAGCTCTCCTGGGATCGAGAGCACAGATATGCAGTATTTT.

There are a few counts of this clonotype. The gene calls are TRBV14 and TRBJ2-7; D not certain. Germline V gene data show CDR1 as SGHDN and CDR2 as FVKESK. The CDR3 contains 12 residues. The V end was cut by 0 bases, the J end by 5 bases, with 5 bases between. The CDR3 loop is CASSQEVNEQYF. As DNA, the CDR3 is TGTGCCAGCAGCCAAGAAGTGAACGAGCAGTACTTC.

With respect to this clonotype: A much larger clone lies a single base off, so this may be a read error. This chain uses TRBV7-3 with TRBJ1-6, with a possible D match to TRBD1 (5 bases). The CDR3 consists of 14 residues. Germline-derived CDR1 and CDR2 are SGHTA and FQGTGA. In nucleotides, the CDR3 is TGTACCAGCAGCTTGGGGCTGGGGGGTTCACCCCTCCACTTT. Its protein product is CTSSLGLGGSPLHF.

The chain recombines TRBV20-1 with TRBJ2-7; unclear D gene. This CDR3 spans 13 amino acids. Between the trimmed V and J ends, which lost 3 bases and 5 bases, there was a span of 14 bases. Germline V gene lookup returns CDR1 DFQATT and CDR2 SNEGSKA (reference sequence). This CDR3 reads CSASSLHGNEQYF. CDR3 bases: TGCAGTGCTAGTAGCCTCCACGGCAACGAGCAGTACTTC.

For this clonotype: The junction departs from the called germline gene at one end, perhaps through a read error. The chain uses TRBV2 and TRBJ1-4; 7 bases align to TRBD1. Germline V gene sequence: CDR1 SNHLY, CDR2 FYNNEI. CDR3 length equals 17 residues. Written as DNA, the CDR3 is TGTGCCAGCAGTGAAGAGACAGGGTTCATTCCCTCCGGAAAACTGTATTTT. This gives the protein CASSEETGFIPSGKLYF.

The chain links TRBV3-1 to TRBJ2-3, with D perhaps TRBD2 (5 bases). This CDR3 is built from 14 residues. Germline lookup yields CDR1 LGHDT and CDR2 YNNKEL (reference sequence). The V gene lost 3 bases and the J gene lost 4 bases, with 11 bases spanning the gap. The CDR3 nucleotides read TGTGCCAGCAGCCAGATTAGCGAGTCAGATACGCAGTATTTT. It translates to CASSQISESDTQYF.

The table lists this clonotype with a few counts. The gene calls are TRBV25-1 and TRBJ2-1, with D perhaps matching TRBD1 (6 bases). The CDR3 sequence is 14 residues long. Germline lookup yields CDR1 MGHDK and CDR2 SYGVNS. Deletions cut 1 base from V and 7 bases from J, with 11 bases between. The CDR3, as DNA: TGTGCCAGCAGTGAATCCCAGGGGCGGAATGAGCAGTTCTTC. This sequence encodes CASSESQGRNEQFF.

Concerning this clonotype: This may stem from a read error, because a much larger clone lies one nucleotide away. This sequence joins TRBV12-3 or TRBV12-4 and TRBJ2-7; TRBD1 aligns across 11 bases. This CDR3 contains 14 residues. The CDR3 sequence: CVSSLGQGADEQYF. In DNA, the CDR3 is TGTGTCAGCAGTCTAGGACAGGGGGCGGATGAGCAGTACTTC.

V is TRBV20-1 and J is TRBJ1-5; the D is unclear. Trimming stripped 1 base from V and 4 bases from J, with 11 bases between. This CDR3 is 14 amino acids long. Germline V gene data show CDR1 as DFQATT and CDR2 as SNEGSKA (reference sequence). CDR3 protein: CSARALFENQPQHF. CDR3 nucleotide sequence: TGCAGTGCTAGAGCGCTCTTCGAAAATCAGCCCCAGCATTTT.

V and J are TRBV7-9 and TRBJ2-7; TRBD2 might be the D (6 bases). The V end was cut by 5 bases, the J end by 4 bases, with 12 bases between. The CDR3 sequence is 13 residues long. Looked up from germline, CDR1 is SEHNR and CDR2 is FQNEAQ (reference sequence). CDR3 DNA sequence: TGTGCCAGCAGCCCGGGGGTTGTGTACGAGCAGTACTTC. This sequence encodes CASSPGVVYEQYF.

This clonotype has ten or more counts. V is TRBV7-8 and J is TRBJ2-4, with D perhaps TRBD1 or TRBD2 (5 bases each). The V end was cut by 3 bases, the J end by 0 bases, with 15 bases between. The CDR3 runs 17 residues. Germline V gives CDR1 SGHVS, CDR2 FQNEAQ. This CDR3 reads CASSFPLGDLAKNIQYF. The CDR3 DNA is TGTGCCAGCAGCTTTCCCCTTGGGGACCTAGCCAAAAACATTCAGTACTTC.

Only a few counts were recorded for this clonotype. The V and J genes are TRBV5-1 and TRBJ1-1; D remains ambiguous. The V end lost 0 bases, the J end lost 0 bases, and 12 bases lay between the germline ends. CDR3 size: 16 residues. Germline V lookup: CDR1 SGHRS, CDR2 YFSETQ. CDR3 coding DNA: TGCGCCAGCAGCTTGGAGAGTCATTGGTTGAACACTGAAGCTTTCTTT. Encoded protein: CASSLESHWLNTEAFF.

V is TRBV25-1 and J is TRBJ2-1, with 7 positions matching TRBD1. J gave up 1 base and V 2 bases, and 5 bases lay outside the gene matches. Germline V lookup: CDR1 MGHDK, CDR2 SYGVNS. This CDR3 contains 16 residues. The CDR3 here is CASSEENRGSYNEQFF. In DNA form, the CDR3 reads TGTGCCAGCAGTGAAGAAAACAGGGGTTCCTACAATGAGCAGTTCTTC.

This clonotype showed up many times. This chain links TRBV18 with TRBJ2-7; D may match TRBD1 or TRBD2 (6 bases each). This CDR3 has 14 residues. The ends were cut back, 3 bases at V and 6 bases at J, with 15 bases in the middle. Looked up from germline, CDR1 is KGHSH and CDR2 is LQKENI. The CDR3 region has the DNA TGTGCCAGCTCACCCTCTCCGGGGGCGAGCGAGCAGTACGTC. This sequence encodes CASSPSPGASEQYV.

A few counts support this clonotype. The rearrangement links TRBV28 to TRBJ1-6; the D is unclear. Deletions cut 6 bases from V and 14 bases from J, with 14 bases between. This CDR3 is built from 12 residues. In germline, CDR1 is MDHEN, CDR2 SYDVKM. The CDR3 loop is CASSYSAGSLHF. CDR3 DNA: TGTGCCAGCAGCTACTCAGCGGGGTCCCTCCACTTT.